This T cell receptor (beta chain) appears in the sequencing data of a study of cytomegalovirus exposure and HLA in healthy donors. For the study at large: Researchers previously reported finding roughly 120 million unique TCR beta sequences from around 200 million T cells. Findings and caveats of the study: The later analysis indicated that the majority of CMV-associated TCR beta chains appeared HLA-restricted. CMV serostatus was the only immune exposure information that was available.

As regards this clone: No antigen is known for it.

There are 15 residues in the CDR3. V gave up 5 bases and J gave up 7 bases; unmatched junction bases: 11. Per germline, CDR1 MNHNY and CDR2 SVGAGI (reference sequence). In the PCR, 60 Vbeta and 13 Jbeta primers were used. Data came from immunoSEQ multiplex PCR; TCRdb stores just in-frame clones and leaves some out. This table has around 200,000 clones, 82% appearing once. The clonotype was recovered from a man in his forties in good health and CMV-seropositive. The chain carries TRBV6-6 and TRBJ2-7; TRBD1 aligns across 10 bases. The material sequenced was PBMCs. The CDR3 bases are TGTGCCAGCAGTCTTGGGACAGGGGCTACGGATGAGCAGTACGTC. Translated, it gives CASSLGTGATDEQYV.